A selection of T cell receptor beta chains follows, all from one sample in a study of T cells after yellow fever vaccination. One entry per CDR3 protein, called by TCRdb with MiXCR from the 5' RACE reads. The profile covers just under 600,000 distinct CDR3 sequences, with approximately 12% appearing a single time and around an eighth taken by the ten largest. This specimen consisted of PBMCs, obtained on the day of the yellow fever booster vaccination. The receptors here all came from a man under 40 who received the YFV17D yellow fever vaccine. Both conserved end residues are part of each CDR3. The D gene is left open where the match is weak. Size values are once, few and many counts, or a class for expanded clones, and some rows have none.

>TRBJ1-5|-|-|TRBV20-1
TGCAGTGCTAGAGATCTTGCCAGTGATTTCTATAGCAATCAGCCCCAGCATTTT
CSARDLASDFYSNQPQHF
>TRBJ2-1|-|-|TRBV2
TGTGCCAGCGGTCTTAGACGGGACGTGGGTGAGCAGTTCTTC
CASGLRRDVGEQFF
>TRBJ2-3|-|TRBD2|TRBV28
TGTGCCAGCAAAGAGAGCGGGAGCCCAGATACGCAGTATTTT
CASKESGSPDTQYF
>TRBJ2-7|many|-|TRBV20-1
TGCAGTGCTAGTCCCGGGACACACTACGAGCAGTACTTC
CSASPGTHYEQYF
>TRBJ1-1|once|-|TRBV29-1
TGCTGCGCTAGAAAGGTTGTTTCCAGTCCGAACACTGAAGCTTTCTTT
CCARKVVSSPNTEAFF
>TRBJ2-1|many|-|TRBV6-5
TGTGCCAGCAGTTACAATCTCAATGAGCAGTTCTTC
CASSYNLNEQFF
>TRBJ1-3|many|-|TRBV15
TGTGCCACCAGCAGAGATCCAGGGCCTGGAAACACCATATATTTT
CATSRDPGPGNTIYF
>TRBJ2-1|-|TRBD2|TRBV20-1
TGCAGTGCTTTCCCGGGACTAGCGGGAGGTGAGCAGTTCTTC
CSAFPGLAGGEQFF
>TRBJ2-7|few|TRBD2|TRBV7-8
TGTGCCAGCAGCCCCAACAAACTAGCGGGAGATCACGAGCAGTACTTC
CASSPNKLAGDHEQYF
>TRBJ1-1|few|-|TRBV5-1
TGCGCCAGCAGCTTGTCCGCGGGATTGAGCACTGAAGCTTTCTTT
CASSLSAGLSTEAFF
>TRBJ2-7|few|TRBD1|TRBV29-1
TGCAGCGTTGTGATTGGACAGGGTCTACATCGGGCTATTTACGAGCAGTACTTC
CSVVIGQGLHRAIYEQYF
>TRBJ2-5|-|TRBD2|TRBV24-1
TGTGCCACCAGTGACCCCGGACTAGCGGGAGTGGAGACCCAGTACTTC
CATSDPGLAGVETQYF
>TRBJ2-3|few|-|TRBV12-5
TGTGCTAGTGGTTTGTCCCGAGATACGCAGTATTTT
CASGLSRDTQYF
>TRBJ1-3|-|-|TRBV10-3
TGTGCCATCAGTTCACTCCCCCGGACAGCTACTGGAAACACCATATATTTT
CAISSLPRTATGNTIYF
>TRBJ2-7|-|TRBD1|TRBV5-8
TGTGCCAGCAGCCGGCGACAGGGGGCCTACGAGCAGTACTTC
CASSRRQGAYEQYF
>TRBJ2-1|-|-|TRBV5-4
TGTGCCAGCAGCTTCAGGGGTCGAGATACAAATGAGCAGTTCTTC
CASSFRGRDTNEQFF
>TRBJ2-3|-|-|TRBV20-1
TGCAGTGCTAGAGATGGGGCAGGGGCCAGTTATACGCAGTATTTT
CSARDGAGASYTQYF
>TRBJ2-5|few|TRBD2|TRBV5-1
TGCGCCAGCAGCTTGGATGCTGGGGCGGGAGGAGGAGAGACCCAGTACTTC
CASSLDAGAGGGETQYF
>TRBJ1-5|-|-|TRBV28
TGTGCCAGTACCGATAGGGCGTACAAAATCAATCAGCCCCAGCATTTT
CASTDRAYKINQPQHF
>TRBJ2-2|many|-|TRBV7-2
TGTGCCAGCAGGACGGTGAACACCGGGGAGCTGTTTTTT
CASRTVNTGELFF
>TRBJ2-2|-|-|TRBV11-3
TGTGCCAGCAGCTGGTTACAGGGGGAGCTGTTTTTT
CASSWLQGELFF
>TRBJ1-1|-|-|TRBV6-5
TGTGCCAGCAGTTCCGGGGCGCCCCAGGGAGCTTTCTTT
CASSSGAPQGAFF
>TRBJ2-3|few|-|TRBV29-1
TGCAGCGTTGAACGGGTAGATACGCAGTATTTT
CSVERVDTQYF
>TRBJ2-7|-|-|TRBV27
TGTGCCAGCAGGGGGTTTGGGGCGTCCTACGAGCAGTACTTC
CASRGFGASYEQYF
>TRBJ2-7|many|-|TRBV5-1
TGCGCCAGCAGCTTGGAGGGGTACGAGCAGTACTTC
CASSLEGYEQYF
>TRBJ2-7|many|-|TRBV12-3/TRBV12-4
TGTGCCAGCAGTTCCAGCTTCTACGAGCAGTACTTC
CASSSSFYEQYF
>TRBJ2-1|few|-|TRBV15
TGTGCCACCAGCAGCGACCCCTCCTACAATGAGCAGTTCTTC
CATSSDPSYNEQFF
>TRBJ1-1|-|TRBD1|TRBV29-1
TGCAGAGTTGGGGGGACAGGTGGTACGACTGAAGCTTTCTTT
CRVGGTGGTTEAFF
>TRBJ2-3|few|-|TRBV6-1
TGTGCCAGCAGTGAACAGACAGATACGCAGTATTTT
CASSEQTDTQYF
>TRBJ2-2|-|TRBD1|TRBV20-1
TGCGCCGGACAGGGTGGATCCACCGGGGAGCTGTTTTTT
CAGQGGSTGELFF
>TRBJ2-7|-|-|TRBV7-2
TGTGCCAGCAGCTTCAAGACAGAGACCTACGAGCAGTACTTC
CASSFKTETYEQYF
>TRBJ1-6|-|-|TRBV20-1
TGCAGTGCTAGAGATTCACGGATGAATTCACCCCTCCACTTT
CSARDSRMNSPLHF
>TRBJ2-1|few|-|TRBV5-1
TGCGCCAGCAGCTTGCGGGGAGGAGATGAGCAGTTCTTC
CASSLRGGDEQFF
>TRBJ1-3|few|-|TRBV20-1
TGCAGTGCTCCCCATAGGGGATCTGGAAACACCATATATTTT
CSAPHRGSGNTIYF
>TRBJ2-7|-|-|TRBV3-1
TGTGCCAGCAGCCAAGCGGAGACCTCCTACGAGCAGTACTTC
CASSQAETSYEQYF
>TRBJ2-5|few|-|TRBV12-3/TRBV12-4
TGTGCCAGCAGTTTAAACCAGGGGGAGACCCAGTACTTC
CASSLNQGETQYF
>TRBJ1-1|-|-|TRBV12-3/TRBV12-4
TGTGCCAGCAGTCCGGCCCGCGACCCTGAAGCTTTCTTT
CASSPARDPEAFF
>TRBJ1-5|few|TRBD1|TRBV5-1
TGCGCCAGCAGCTTACAGGGGGACAATCAGCCCCAGCATTTT
CASSLQGDNQPQHF
>TRBJ2-1|few|-|TRBV28
TGTGCCAGCAGTTTGAGGTCCGGACTCCGCGTTCATGAGCAGTTCTTC
CASSLRSGLRVHEQFF
>TRBJ2-3|few|-|TRBV10-3
TGTGCCATCAGTGCCGGGACTAGCACAGATACGCAGTATTTT
CAISAGTSTDTQYF
>TRBJ2-7|-|TRBD1|TRBV5-1
TGCGCCAGCAGCTCGGGACAGCGTACCTACGAGCAGTACTTC
CASSSGQRTYEQYF
>TRBJ1-1|-|-|TRBV5-5
TGTGCCAGCAGCTTGCCAACAGCGAACACTGAAGCTTTCTTT
CASSLPTANTEAFF
>TRBJ2-2|-|TRBD2|TRBV7-9
TGTGCCACGGGCCTAGCGGGAGGCCCCGGGGAGCTGTTTTTT
CATGLAGGPGELFF
>TRBJ1-3|-|-|TRBV10-3
TGTGCCACTCTCGACGCTTCCTCTGGAAACACCATATATTTT
CATLDASSGNTIYF
>TRBJ1-1|few|-|TRBV6-1
TGTGCCAGCAGTATCACGGACTCTGGCACTGAAGCTTTCTTT
CASSITDSGTEAFF
>TRBJ1-6|many|-|TRBV3-1
TGTGCCAGCAGCCAGACAGTTATTGATTCACCCCTCCACTTT
CASSQTVIDSPLHF
>TRBJ2-4|-|-|TRBV19
TGTGCCAGTAGTATAATGCCCCCGGACCCGTTAAGGTACTTC
CASSIMPPDPLRYF
>TRBJ1-5|many|-|TRBV24-1
TGTGCCGTCCGACAATTTGGCAATCAGCCCCAGCATTTT
CAVRQFGNQPQHF
>TRBJ2-5|few|-|TRBV7-2
TGTGCCAGCAGCCCCCGGGAACAGCAAGAGACCCAGTACTTC
CASSPREQQETQYF
>TRBJ1-6|-|-|TRBV9
TGTGCCAGCAGCGTTCGGGGGGCTTCACCCCTCCACTTT
CASSVRGASPLHF
>TRBJ1-3|many|TRBD1|TRBV6-1
TGTGCCAGCAGTCAACCGGGACAGGGAAACACCATATATTTT
CASSQPGQGNTIYF
>TRBJ2-4|-|-|TRBV7-9
TGTGCCAGCAGCCTCAGGGACATTCAGTACTTC
CASSLRDIQYF
>TRBJ1-6|-|-|TRBV7-2
TGTGCCAGCAGCTTAAGCGTCTTACTCCACTTT
CASSLSVLLHF
>TRBJ1-1|-|-|TRBV7-2
TGTGCCAGCAGCTTATACATAATGAACACTGAAGCTTTCTTT
CASSLYIMNTEAFF
>TRBJ2-5|-|TRBD2|TRBV19
TGTGCCAGTAGTATCAGCGCCGGGACTAGCGCGGAAGAGACCCAGTACTTC
CASSISAGTSAEETQYF
>TRBJ1-4|-|-|TRBV20-1
TGCAGTGCTAGAGGTCCGCAGAATGAAAAACTGTTTTTT
CSARGPQNEKLFF
>TRBJ1-1|few|-|TRBV7-2
TGTGCCAGCAGCTTGGGTCCCCTCGGGATGAACACTGAAGCTTTCTTT
CASSLGPLGMNTEAFF